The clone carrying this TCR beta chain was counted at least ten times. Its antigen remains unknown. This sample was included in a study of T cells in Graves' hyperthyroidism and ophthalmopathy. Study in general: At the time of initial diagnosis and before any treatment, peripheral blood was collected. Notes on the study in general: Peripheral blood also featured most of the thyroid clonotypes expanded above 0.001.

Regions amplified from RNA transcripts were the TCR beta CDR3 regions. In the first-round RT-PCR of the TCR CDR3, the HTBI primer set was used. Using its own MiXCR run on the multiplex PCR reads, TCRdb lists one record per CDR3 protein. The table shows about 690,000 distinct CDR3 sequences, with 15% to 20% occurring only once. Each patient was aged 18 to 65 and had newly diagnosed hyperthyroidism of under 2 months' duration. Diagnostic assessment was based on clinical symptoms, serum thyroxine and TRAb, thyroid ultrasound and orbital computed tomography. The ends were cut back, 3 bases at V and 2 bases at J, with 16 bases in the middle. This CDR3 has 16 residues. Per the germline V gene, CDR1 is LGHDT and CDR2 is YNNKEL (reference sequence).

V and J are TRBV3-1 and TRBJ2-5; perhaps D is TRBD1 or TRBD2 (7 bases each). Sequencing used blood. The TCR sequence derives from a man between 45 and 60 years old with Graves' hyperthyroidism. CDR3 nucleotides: TGTGCCAGCAGCCAGGGAGGGACAGCTGAGCAAGAGACCCAGTACTTC. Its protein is CASSQGGTAEQETQYF.